The clone carrying this T cell receptor beta chain was counted ten times or more. One junction end disagrees with the germline gene, perhaps due to a read error. The source of the sample is a study of neurological immune-mediated disorders. This CDR3 has 13 residues. CDR1 is SGHRS and CDR2 is YFSETQ in the germline V gene. TCRdb re-analysed the 5' RACE reads in MiXCR, keeping a single row per CDR3 protein. The sample holds 45,000 to 65,000 distinct CDR3 sequences, about 3% seen once. Source material: PBMCs. This sequence originates from a man aged 40-49 years with multiple sclerosis. V gene TRBV5-1 combines with J gene TRBJ2-5; 8 bases map to TRBD1. The CDR3 region has the DNA TGTGCCAGCAGCCTCGGACAGGGAGAGACCCAGTACTTC. Protein sequence: CASSLGQGETQYF.